This T cell receptor (beta chain) was retrieved from a study of vaccination effects on CD4 cells after COVID-19. Turning to the study itself: Following the second dose by a median of 72 days, the post-vaccine samples were obtained.

On this clone itself: Antigen: not known.

With the ViraFEST assay, the study expanded antigen-specific CD4+ T cells using viral peptide pools, then sequenced them. With around ten days of culture completed, CD4+ T cells were isolated. Either the mRNA-1273 or the BNT162b2 vaccine was given to participants as two doses. Nucleocapsid antibodies stayed negative before and after vaccination, showing no earlier SARS-CoV-2 infection. Peptides at roughly 10 ug/ml and IL-2 at 9 to 10 IU/ml were added to a few million PBMC per well. This CDR3 region has 13 residues. The V gene's germline CDR1 is MNHNY and CDR2 SVGAGI (reference sequence). Between the trimmed V and J ends, which lost 7 bases and 4 bases, there was a span of 10 bases. Libraries were prepared by immunoSEQ multiplex PCR; TCRdb keeps only in-frame clonotypes and omits some of them. In the table there are around 59,000 clones, roughly 80% of which are singletons.

The receptor comes from a human donor who received a COVID-19 vaccine. The chain uses TRBV6-6 and TRBJ2-2, with D possibly being TRBD2 (5 bases). This specimen was CD4+ T cells from PBMCs cultured with HCoV-OC43 spike peptides, taken after COVID-19 vaccination. Described subset: HCoV-OC43 spike overlapping peptide pool stimulation. DNA for the CDR3: TGTGCCAGCACCCCGAGCGGCACCGGGGAGCTGTTTTTT. Protein product: CASTPSGTGELFF.